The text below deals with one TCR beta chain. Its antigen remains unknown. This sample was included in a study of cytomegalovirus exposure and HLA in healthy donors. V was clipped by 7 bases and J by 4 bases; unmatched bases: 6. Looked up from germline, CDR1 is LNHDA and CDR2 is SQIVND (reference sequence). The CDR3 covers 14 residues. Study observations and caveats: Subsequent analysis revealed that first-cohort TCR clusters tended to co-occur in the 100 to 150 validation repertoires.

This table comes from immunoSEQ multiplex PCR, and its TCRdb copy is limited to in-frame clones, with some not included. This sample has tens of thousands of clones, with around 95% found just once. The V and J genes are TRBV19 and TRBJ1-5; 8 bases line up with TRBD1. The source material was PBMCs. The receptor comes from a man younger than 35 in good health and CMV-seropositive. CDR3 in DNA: TGTGCCAGTAAGTATGGACAGGGAAATCAGCCCCAGCATTTT. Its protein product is CASKYGQGNQPQHF.